The 10 T cell receptor beta chains below come from one sample, sequenced in a study of blood T cell repertoires in COVID-19 (TCRdb year 2020). Libraries came from the immunoSEQ multiplex PCR assay. TCRdb took over this immuneACCESS table, retaining in-frame rearrangements with V and J assigned. Such tables are incomplete; in checked studies, under half of the missing clones stem from an unresolved V gene, and the remainder is unexplained. The sample includes about 210,000 clones, with around 80% observed a single time. The top ten constitute over 6.5% of the sample. The material sequenced was peripheral blood. The source is a woman older than 75 with COVID-19, enrolled during active disease.

This rearrangement joins TRBV3-1 (or the pseudogene TRBV3-2) to TRBJ1-1; D might be TRBD1 (5 bases). V was cut by 4 bases and J by 5 bases, with 11 bases left in between. The CDR3 is 13 amino acids. From germline, CDR1 is LGHDT and CDR2 YNNKEL (reference sequence). The CDR3 loop is CASSRMGGTEAFF. DNA of the CDR3: TGTGCCAGCAGCCGCATGGGGGGGACTGAAGCTTTCTTT.

The chain uses TRBV7-8 and TRBJ1-6; 9 bases align to TRBD1. The V segment lost 5 bases and the J segment 7 bases; nucleotides outside the gene matches: 6. Germline assignment: CDR1 SGHVS and CDR2 FQNEAQ. The CDR3 has 15 amino acids. In nucleotides, the CDR3 is TGTGCCAGCAGCAGAGGGACAGGGACCAATTCACCCCTCCACTTT. It yields the protein CASSRGTGTNSPLHF.

This sequence joins TRBV6-4 and TRBJ2-2; D may be TRBD2 (6 bases). Trimming left V 6 bases short and J 4 bases short, with 15 bases between. In germline, CDR1 is MRHNA, CDR2 SNTAGT. The CDR3 consists of 15 residues. CDR3 nucleotide sequence: TGTGCCAGCAGACTGGAGGGAGCGAGCACCGGGGAGCTGTTTTTT. Protein: CASRLEGASTGELFF.

This chain links TRBV6-6 with TRBJ2-5; TRBD2 aligns across 8 bases. J gave up 2 bases and V 3 bases, and 2 bases lay outside the gene matches. Germline V gene lookup returns CDR1 MNHNY and CDR2 SVGAGI (reference sequence). This CDR3 has 14 residues. CDR3 coding DNA: TGTGCCAGCAGTTATAGCGGGGCGCAAGAGACCCAGTACTTC. Its translation is CASSYSGAQETQYF.

Worth noting for this clone: The junction shows a germline mismatch at one end, possibly a read error. V and J are TRBV12-3 or TRBV12-4 and TRBJ2-1; D is perhaps TRBD2 (6 bases). CDR3 length: 11 amino acids. CDR3 sequence reads: CASSLAGLRVF. The CDR3 coding sequence is TGTGCCAGCAGTTTGGCGGGGCTTCGGGTCTTC.

V is TRBV19 and J is TRBJ1-4; perhaps TRBD1 as D (5 bases). There are 16 residues in the CDR3. From germline, CDR1 is LNHDA and CDR2 SQIVND (reference sequence). V shed 3 bases and J shed 3 bases, with 14 bases lying between them. DNA for the CDR3: TGTGCCAGTAGTATCGCCCTCGGGACTCCTAATGAAAAACTGTTTTTT. Protein sequence: CASSIALGTPNEKLFF.

The rearrangement uses TRBV25-1 and TRBJ2-4, with D perhaps matching TRBD1 (5 bases). Trimming shortened V by 4 bases and J by 6 bases, and 19 bases separated the two germline ends. This CDR3 has 16 amino acids. Germline lookup yields CDR1 MGHDK and CDR2 SYGVNS. The CDR3 sequence: CASSGTPGFNLNIQYF. DNA of the CDR3: TGTGCCAGCAGTGGGACCCCAGGGTTCAACCTAAACATTCAGTACTTC.

This clone was counted between two and nine times. The chain combines TRBV28 with TRBJ1-1, with TRBD1 matching 10 bases. The CDR3 is 17 amino acids. Germline trimming cut 3 bases from V and 4 bases from J; bases unmatched to any gene: 11. Germline values: CDR1 MDHEN, CDR2 SYDVKM. As DNA, the CDR3 is TGTGCCAGCAGTTTGCTCCCGGGACAGGGGATGGGCACTGAAGCTTTCTTT. This encodes CASSLLPGQGMGTEAFF. Using reference TRBV28 and TRBJ1-1 for the parts outside the CDR3, the full variable domain is DVKVTQSSRYLVKRTGEKVFLECVQDMDHENMFWYRQDPGLGLRLIYFSYDVKMKEKGDIPEGYSVSREKKERFSLILESASTNQTSMYLCASSLLPGQGMGTEAFFGQGTRLTVV.

The CDR3 is CASNPLAGVFNEQFF. The CDR3 nucleotides are TGTGCCAGCAACCCTTTAGCGGGAGTTTTCAATGAGCAGTTCTTC. The chain couples TRBV2 to TRBJ2-1, with 9 bases lining up with TRBD2. Trimming cost V 7 bases and J 6 bases; bases outside gene matches: 10. Per germline, CDR1 SNHLY and CDR2 FYNNEI. This CDR3 contains 15 residues.

The chain uses TRBV4-2 and TRBJ2-3, with D unclear. This CDR3 region has 15 residues. Deletions cut 5 bases from V and 3 bases from J, with 15 bases between. Germline V gene data show CDR1 as LGHNA and CDR2 as YNFKEQ. CDR3 residues: CASSFPLGPTDTQYF. The DNA for the CDR3 is TGTGCCAGCAGCTTTCCCCTCGGTCCTACAGATACGCAGTATTTT.